This T cell receptor (beta chain) was retrieved from a study of blood T cell repertoires in COVID-19. About the study: Acute and convalescent COVID-19 samples came from the United States, Italy and Spain. PBMCs, B-cell-depleted T cells, or T cells provided the cDNA or gDNA that made up the material.

Germline loops: CDR1 WNHNN, CDR2 SYGVQD (reference sequence). V lost 3 bases and J 4 bases, leaving 4 bases between the germline ends. The CDR3 loop spans 12 amino acids. As processed by the authors: Amplification of reference gene primers was used by the study to estimate nucleated cell counts. Only in-frame clones appear in the TCRdb table, and some are missing; sequencing was by immunoSEQ multiplex PCR. V, J and clone size are taken as reported in that table, and D and trimming were inferred from the DNA itself. The profile shows fewer than 50,000 clones, 70% to 90% of them singletons. Sequencing input: peripheral blood. The clonotype originates from a man in his forties or fifties with active COVID-19. The chain couples TRBV10-1 to TRBJ1-5; D remains unclear. The CDR3: CASSDRNQPQHF. The CDR3 DNA sequence: TGCGCCAGCAGTGACAGGAATCAGCCCCAGCATTTT.